The 11 T cell receptor beta chains below come from one sample, sequenced in a study of cytomegalovirus exposure and HLA in healthy donors. Primers: 60 Vbeta forward and 13 Jbeta reverse. The method was immunoSEQ multiplex PCR; TCRdb's version includes in-frame clones alone and lacks a portion of them. The data show tens of thousands of clones, about 81% seen once. The sequenced sample consisted of PBMCs. The receptors come from a woman between 40 and 50 years old in good health and CMV-seronegative.

This clone appeared once. V usage is TRBV27 and J usage is TRBJ1-6, with D perhaps matching TRBD1 (6 bases). There are 16 residues in the CDR3. Germline V gene data show CDR1 as MNHEY and CDR2 as SMNVEV (reference sequence). With 7 bases removed from V and 0 bases from J, the gap between germline ends came to 13 bases. The CDR3 loop is CASKISQGSYNSPLHF. The CDR3 DNA reads as TGTGCCAGCAAGATTTCACAGGGCTCCTATAATTCACCCCTCCACTTT.

The chain has TRBV5-1 and TRBJ2-3; D uncertain. Germline V gene sequence: CDR1 SGHRS, CDR2 YFSETQ. V lost 4 bases and J lost 5, with 11 bases in between. This CDR3 region has 13 residues. The CDR3 loop reads CASSLLSRDTQYF. The CDR3 nucleotides are TGCGCCAGCAGCCTACTATCCCGAGATACGCAGTATTTT.

The chain recombines TRBV29-1 with TRBJ1-1; 8 bases agree with TRBD1. The CDR3 has 12 residues. J lost 7 bases, V lost 2 bases, and 3 bases had no gene match. Germline assignment: CDR1 SQVTM and CDR2 ANQGSEA. The CDR3 is CSVEQGANEAFF. For the CDR3, the DNA is TGCAGCGTTGAACAGGGGGCGAATGAAGCTTTCTTT. The full variable domain, with the rest looked up from reference TRBV29-1 and TRBJ1-1, is SAVISQKPSRDICQRGTSLTIQCQVDSQVTMMFWYRQQPGQSLTLIATANQGSEATYESGFVIDKFPISRPNLTFSTLTVSNMSPEDSSIYLCSVEQGANEAFFGQGTRLTVV.

This chain uses TRBV28 with TRBJ1-2; D unresolved. Germline V gene lookup returns CDR1 MDHEN and CDR2 SYDVKM. V was pared by 1 base and J by 8 bases, with 8 bases between. The CDR3 length is 12 residues. CDR3 sequence: CASSLSGGGYTF. CDR3 DNA sequence: TGTGCCAGCAGTTTATCTGGCGGAGGCTACACCTTC.

The V and J genes are TRBV29-1 and TRBJ1-3; D gene ambiguous. The CDR3 sequence is 12 residues long. V was shortened by 5 bases and J by 0 bases, with 5 bases between the two germline ends. CDR1 and CDR2 from the germline V gene are SQVTM and ANQGSEA. For the CDR3, the DNA is TGCAGCGTTACATTCTCTGGAAACACCATATATTTT. Translated: CSVTFSGNTIYF.

This chain uses TRBV19 with TRBJ2-1; 12 nucleotides agree with TRBD2. Germline V gene data show CDR1 as LNHDA and CDR2 as SQIVND (reference sequence). V trimming: 6 bases; J trimming: 2 bases; junction bases outside the gene matches: 8. This CDR3 has 17 residues. The DNA for the CDR3 is TGTGCCAGTAGATCGACTAGCGGGAGATCCACCTACAATGAGCAGTTCTTC. As protein: CASRSTSGRSTYNEQFF.

This chain connects TRBV5-1 to TRBJ2-5; D is uncertain. V was trimmed by 0 bases and J by 0 bases, leaving 9 bases between them. Germline CDR1 and CDR2: SGHRS and YFSETQ. CDR3 size: 15 residues. The CDR3 loop is CASSLGQMYQETQYF. The CDR3 nucleotides are TGCGCCAGCAGCTTGGGGCAGATGTACCAAGAGACCCAGTACTTC.

This clone was observed a handful of times. The V and J genes are TRBV27 and TRBJ2-7; possible D gene TRBD1, 7 bases. Trimming took 2 bases from V and 7 from J, leaving 9 bases between them. The CDR3 runs 12 residues. The germline CDR1 and CDR2 sequences are MNHEY and SMNVEV (reference sequence). CDR3 DNA: TGTGCCAGCAGTTTACAGGGGGGTGAGCAGTACTTC. It yields the protein CASSLQGGEQYF.

The rearrangement uses TRBV19 and TRBJ1-2; D perhaps matches TRBD1 (6 bases). Between the trimmed V and J ends, which lost 7 bases and 8 bases, there was a span of 26 bases. Germline-derived CDR1 and CDR2 are LNHDA and SQIVND (reference sequence). The CDR3 length is 16 residues. The CDR3 protein is CASNTVRAGGAYGYTF. The CDR3 nucleotides read TGTGCCAGTAACACCGTCAGAGCGGGGGGCGCATACGGCTACACCTTC.

In its sample, this clone was seen a few times. The chain has TRBV27 and TRBJ1-5, with D perhaps TRBD1 (6 bases). Looked up from germline, CDR1 is MNHEY and CDR2 is SMNVEV (reference sequence). V was cut by 5 bases and J by 4 bases, with 12 bases left in between. This CDR3 is built from 14 residues. CDR3 in DNA: TGTGCCAGCAGTCCTTACACAGGGAATCAGCCCCAGCATTTT. It yields the protein CASSPYTGNQPQHF.

V gene TRBV6-5 combines with J gene TRBJ2-7, with unresolved D. The germline V and J ends were trimmed by 5 bases and 6 bases, with 11 bases remaining between them. The CDR3 loop spans 12 amino acids. From germline, CDR1 is MNHEY and CDR2 SVGAGI. This CDR3 reads CASSPTALEQYF. CDR3 DNA sequence: TGTGCCAGCAGTCCCACTGCCCTCGAGCAGTACTTC.